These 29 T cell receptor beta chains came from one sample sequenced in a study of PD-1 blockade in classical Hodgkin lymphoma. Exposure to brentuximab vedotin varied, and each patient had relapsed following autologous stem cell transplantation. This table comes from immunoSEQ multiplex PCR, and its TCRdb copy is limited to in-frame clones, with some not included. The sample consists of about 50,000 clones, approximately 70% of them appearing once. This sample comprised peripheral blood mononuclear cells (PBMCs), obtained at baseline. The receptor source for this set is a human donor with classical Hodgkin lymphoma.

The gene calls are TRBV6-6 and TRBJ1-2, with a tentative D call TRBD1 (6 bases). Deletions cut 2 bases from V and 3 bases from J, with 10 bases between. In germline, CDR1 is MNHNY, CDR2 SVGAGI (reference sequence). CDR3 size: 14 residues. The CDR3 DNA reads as TGTGCCAGCAGTTACGACAGGTTATACTATGGCTACACCTTC. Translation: CASSYDRLYYGYTF.

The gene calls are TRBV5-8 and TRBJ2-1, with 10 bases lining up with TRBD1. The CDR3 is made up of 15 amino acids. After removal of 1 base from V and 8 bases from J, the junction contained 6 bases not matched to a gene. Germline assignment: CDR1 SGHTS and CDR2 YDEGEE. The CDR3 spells CASSLWGQGRHEQFF. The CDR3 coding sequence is TGTGCCAGCAGCTTGTGGGGACAGGGGAGGCATGAGCAGTTCTTC.

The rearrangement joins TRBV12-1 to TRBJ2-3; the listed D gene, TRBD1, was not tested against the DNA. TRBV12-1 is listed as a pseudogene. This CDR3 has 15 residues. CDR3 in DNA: TGTGCCAGCCATAGGGACAGGGGCCTCGGAGATACGCAGTATTTT. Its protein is CASHRDRGLGDTQYF.

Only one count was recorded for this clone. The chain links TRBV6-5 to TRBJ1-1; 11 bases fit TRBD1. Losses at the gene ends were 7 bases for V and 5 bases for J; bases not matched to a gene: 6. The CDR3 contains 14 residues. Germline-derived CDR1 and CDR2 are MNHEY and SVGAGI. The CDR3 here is CASTGDRGRTEAFF. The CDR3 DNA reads TGTGCCAGCACCGGGGACAGGGGGAGGACTGAAGCTTTCTTT.

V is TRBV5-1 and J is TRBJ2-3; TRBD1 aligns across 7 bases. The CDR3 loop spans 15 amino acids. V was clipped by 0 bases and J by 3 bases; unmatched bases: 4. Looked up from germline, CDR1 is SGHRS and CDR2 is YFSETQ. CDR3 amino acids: CASSLDRGNTDTQYF. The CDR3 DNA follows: TGCGCCAGCAGCTTGGACAGGGGAAATACAGATACGCAGTATTTT.

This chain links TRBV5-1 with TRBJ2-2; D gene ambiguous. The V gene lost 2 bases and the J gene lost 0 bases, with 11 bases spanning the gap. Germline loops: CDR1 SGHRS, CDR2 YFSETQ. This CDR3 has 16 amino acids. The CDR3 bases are TGCGCCAGCAGCTTAAAGGGAAACGCGAACACCGGGGAGCTGTTTTTT. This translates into CASSLKGNANTGELFF.

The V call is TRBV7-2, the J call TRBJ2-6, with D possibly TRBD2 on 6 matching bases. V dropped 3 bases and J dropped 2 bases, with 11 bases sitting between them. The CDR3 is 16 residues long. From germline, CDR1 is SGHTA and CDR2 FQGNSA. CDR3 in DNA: TGTGCCAGCAGCTTGAGGAGGGCGCCTGGGGCCAACGTCCTGACTTTC. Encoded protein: CASSLRRAPGANVLTF. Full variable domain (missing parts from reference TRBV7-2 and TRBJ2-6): GAGVSQSPSNKVTEKGKDVELRCDPISGHTALYWYRQSLGQGLEFLIYFQGNSAPDKSGLPSDRFSAERTGGSVSTLTIQRTQQEDSAVYLCASSLRRAPGANVLTFGAGSRLTVL.

The CDR3 nucleotides read TGTGCCAGCAGTGTAGCCAGGGGGATAGCGGAGCAGTACTTC. Translation gives CASSVARGIAEQYF. The rearrangement links TRBV2 to TRBJ2-7; TRBD1 matches 7 bases. J lost 7 bases, V lost 4 bases, and 10 bases had no gene match. CDR1 and CDR2 from the germline V gene are SNHLY and FYNNEI. CDR3 length: 14 residues.

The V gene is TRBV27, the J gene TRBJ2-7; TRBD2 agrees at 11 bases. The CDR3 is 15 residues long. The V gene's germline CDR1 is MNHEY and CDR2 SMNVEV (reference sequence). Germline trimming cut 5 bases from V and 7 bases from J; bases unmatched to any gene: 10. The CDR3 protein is CASSIYSGGAGEQYF. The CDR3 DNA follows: TGTGCCAGCAGTATATATAGCGGGGGGGCAGGGGAGCAGTACTTC.

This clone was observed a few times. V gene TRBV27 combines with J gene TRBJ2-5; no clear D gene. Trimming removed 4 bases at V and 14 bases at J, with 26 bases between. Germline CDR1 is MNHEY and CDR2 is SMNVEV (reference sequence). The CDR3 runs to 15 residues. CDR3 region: CASSSPSMGELNEYF. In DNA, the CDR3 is TGTGCCAGCAGTTCCCCTTCCATGGGCGAGCTCAATGAATACTTC.

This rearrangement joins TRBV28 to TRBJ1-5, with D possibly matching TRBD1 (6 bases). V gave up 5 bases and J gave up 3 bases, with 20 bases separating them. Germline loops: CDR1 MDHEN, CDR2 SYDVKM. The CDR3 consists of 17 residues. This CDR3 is CASSPPSGGLLNQPQHF. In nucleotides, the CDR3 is TGTGCCAGCAGTCCCCCGTCCGGGGGCCTTCTCAATCAGCCCCAGCATTTT.

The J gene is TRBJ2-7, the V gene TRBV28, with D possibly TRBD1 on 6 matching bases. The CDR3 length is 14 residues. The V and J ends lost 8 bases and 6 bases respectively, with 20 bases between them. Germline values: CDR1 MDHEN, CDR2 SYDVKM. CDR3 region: CASCPGTHRAEQYF. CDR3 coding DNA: TGTGCCAGCTGCCCCGGGACACATCGGGCCGAGCAGTACTTC. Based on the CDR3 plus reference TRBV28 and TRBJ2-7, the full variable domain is DVKVTQSSRYLVKRTGEKVFLECVQDMDHENMFWYRQDPGLGLRLIYFSYDVKMKEKGDIPEGYSVSREKKERFSLILESASTNQTSMYLCASCPGTHRAEQYFGPGTRLTVT.

CDR3 nucleotide sequence: TGTGCCAGCAGCCATGAACTAGCCGATTACTACAATGAGCAGTTCTTC. Residues: CASSHELADYYNEQFF. V is TRBV4-2 and J is TRBJ2-1, with D possibly TRBD2 on 6 matching bases. Germline V gene lookup returns CDR1 LGHNA and CDR2 YNFKEQ. Trimming took off 3 bases at V and 3 bases at J, with 15 bases between the two ends. The CDR3 consists of 16 residues.

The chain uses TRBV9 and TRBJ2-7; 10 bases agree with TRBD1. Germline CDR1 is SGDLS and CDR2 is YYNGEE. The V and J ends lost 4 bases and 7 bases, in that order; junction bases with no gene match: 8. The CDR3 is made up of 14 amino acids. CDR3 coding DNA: TGTGCCAGCAGCAGGACAGGGGGTTCGTGGGAGCAGTACTTC. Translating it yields CASSRTGGSWEQYF.

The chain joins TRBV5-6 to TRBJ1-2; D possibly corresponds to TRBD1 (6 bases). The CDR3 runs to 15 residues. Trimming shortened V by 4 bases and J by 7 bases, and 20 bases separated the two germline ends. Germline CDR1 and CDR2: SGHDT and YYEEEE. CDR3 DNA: TGTGCCAGCAGCCCCCGGACAGAAGCTGACCCTGGCTACACCTTC. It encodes CASSPRTEADPGYTF.

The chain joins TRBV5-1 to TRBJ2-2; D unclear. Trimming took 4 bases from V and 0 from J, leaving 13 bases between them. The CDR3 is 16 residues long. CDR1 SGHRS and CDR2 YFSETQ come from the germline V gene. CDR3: CASSLLSSANTGELFF. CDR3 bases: TGCGCCAGCAGCCTACTATCGAGCGCGAACACCGGGGAGCTGTTTTTT.

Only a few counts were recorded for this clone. CDR3 protein: CASRGGPNTGELFF. CDR3 nucleotide sequence: TGTGCCAGCAGGGGAGGGCCTAACACCGGGGAGCTGTTTTTT. The chain joins TRBV5-4 to TRBJ2-2, with 7 bases fitting TRBD2. The germline V gene encodes CDR1 SGHNT and CDR2 YYREEE (reference sequence). V shed 5 bases, J shed 2 bases, and the junction held 3 bases outside the gene matches. The CDR3 extends over 14 amino acids. The full variable domain, its missing parts supplied by reference TRBV5-4 and TRBJ2-2, is ETGVTQSPTHLIKTRGQQVTLRCSSQSGHNTVSWYQQALGQGPQFIFQYYREEENGRGNFPPRFSGLQFPNYSSELNVNALELDDSALYLCASRGGPNTGELFFGEGSRLTVL.

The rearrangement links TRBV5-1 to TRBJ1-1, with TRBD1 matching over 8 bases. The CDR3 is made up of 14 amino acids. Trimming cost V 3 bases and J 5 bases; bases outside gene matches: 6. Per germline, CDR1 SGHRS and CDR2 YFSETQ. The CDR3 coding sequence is TGCGCCAGCAGCTGGGGACAGGAGGGTACTGAAGCTTTCTTT. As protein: CASSWGQEGTEAFF. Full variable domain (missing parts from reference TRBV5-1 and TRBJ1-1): KAGVTQTPRYLIKTRGQQVTLSCSPISGHRSVSWYQQTPGQGLQFLFEYFSETQRNKGNFPGRFSGRQFSNSRSEMNVSTLELGDSALYLCASSWGQEGTEAFFGQGTRLTVV.

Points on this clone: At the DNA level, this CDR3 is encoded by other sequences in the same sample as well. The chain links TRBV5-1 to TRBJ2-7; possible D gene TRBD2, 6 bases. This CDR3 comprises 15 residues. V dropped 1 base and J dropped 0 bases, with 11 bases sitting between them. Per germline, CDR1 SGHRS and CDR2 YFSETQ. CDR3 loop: CASSLSGGSSYEQYF. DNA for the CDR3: TGCGCCAGCAGCTTGAGTGGGGGGAGCTCCTACGAGCAGTACTTC.

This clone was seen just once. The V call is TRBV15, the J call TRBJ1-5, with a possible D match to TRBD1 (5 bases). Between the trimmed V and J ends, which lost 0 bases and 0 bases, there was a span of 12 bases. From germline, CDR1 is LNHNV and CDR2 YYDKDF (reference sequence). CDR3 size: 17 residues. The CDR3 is CATSRDRWGPSNQPQHF. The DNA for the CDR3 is TGTGCCACCAGCAGAGATAGGTGGGGCCCTAGCAATCAGCCCCAGCATTTT.

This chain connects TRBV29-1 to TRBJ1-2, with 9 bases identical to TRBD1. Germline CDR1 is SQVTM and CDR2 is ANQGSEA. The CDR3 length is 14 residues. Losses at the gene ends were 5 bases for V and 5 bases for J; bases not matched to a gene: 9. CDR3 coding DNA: TGCAGCGTTTTGGGCATCGGGACAGGGTATGGCTACACCTTC. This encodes CSVLGIGTGYGYTF.

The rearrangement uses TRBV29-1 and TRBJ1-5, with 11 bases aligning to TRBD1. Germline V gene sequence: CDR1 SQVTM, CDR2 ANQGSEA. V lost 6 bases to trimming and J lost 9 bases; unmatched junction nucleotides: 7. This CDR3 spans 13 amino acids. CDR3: CSVGTGGQGPQHF. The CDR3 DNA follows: TGCAGCGTGGGGACAGGGGGACAAGGGCCCCAGCATTTT.

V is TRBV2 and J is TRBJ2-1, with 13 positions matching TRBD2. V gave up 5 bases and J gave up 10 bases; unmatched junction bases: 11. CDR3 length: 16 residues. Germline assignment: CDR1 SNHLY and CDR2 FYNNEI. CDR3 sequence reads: CASSFGLAGAFEEQFF. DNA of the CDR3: TGTGCCAGCAGTTTCGGACTAGCGGGGGCCTTTGAGGAGCAGTTCTTC.

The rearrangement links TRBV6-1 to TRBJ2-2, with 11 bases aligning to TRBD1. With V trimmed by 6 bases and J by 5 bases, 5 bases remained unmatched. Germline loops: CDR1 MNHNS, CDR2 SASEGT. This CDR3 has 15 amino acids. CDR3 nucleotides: TGTGCCAGCAGAGCCGGGACAGGGGGGACCGGGGAGCTGTTTTTT. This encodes CASRAGTGGTGELFF.

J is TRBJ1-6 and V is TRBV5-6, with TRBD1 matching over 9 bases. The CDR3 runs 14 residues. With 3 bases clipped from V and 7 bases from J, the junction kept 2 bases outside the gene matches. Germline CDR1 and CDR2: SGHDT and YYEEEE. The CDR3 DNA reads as TGTGCCAGCAGCTGGACAGGGGACAATTCACCCCTCCACTTT. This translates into CASSWTGDNSPLHF.

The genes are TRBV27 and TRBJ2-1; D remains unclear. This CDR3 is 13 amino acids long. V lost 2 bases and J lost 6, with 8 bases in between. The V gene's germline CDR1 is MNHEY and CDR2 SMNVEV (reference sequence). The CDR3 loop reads CASSLRLINEQFF. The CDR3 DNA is TGTGCCAGCAGTTTAAGGCTAATCAATGAGCAGTTCTTC.

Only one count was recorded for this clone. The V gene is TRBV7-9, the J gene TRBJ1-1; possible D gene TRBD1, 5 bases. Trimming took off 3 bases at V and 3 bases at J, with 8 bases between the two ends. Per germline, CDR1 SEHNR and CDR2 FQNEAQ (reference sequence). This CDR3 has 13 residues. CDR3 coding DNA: TGTGCCAGCAGCTTCAGGGTTGACACTGAAGCTTTCTTT. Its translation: CASSFRVDTEAFF.

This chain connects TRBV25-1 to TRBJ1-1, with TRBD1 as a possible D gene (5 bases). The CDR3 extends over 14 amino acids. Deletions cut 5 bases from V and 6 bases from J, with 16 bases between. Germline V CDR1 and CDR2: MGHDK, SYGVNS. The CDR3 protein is CASSSRARGAEAFF. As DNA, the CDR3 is TGTGCCAGCAGTTCCCGAGCGAGGGGAGCTGAAGCTTTCTTT. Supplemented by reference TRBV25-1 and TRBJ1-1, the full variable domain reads EADIYQTPRYLVIGTGKKITLECSQTMGHDKMYWYQQDPGMELHLIHYSYGVNSTEKGDLSSESTVSRIRTEHFPLTLESARPSHTSQYLCASSSRARGAEAFFGQGTRLTVV.

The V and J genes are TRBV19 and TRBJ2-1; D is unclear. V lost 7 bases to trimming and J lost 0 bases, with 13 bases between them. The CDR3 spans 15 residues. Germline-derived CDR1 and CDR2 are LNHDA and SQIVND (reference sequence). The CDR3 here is CASTLNSFSYNEQFF. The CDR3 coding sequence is TGTGCCAGTACCCTTAACTCCTTCTCCTACAATGAGCAGTTCTTC.